This T cell receptor beta chain stems from a study of blood T cells in healthy people across ages. Germline V lookup: CDR1 LNHDA, CDR2 SQIVND (reference sequence). This CDR3 region has 16 residues. Unmatched junction bases numbered 5, after V lost 5 bases and J lost 0 bases. The authors ran a second PCR of about 7 to 11 cycles using a sample-barcoded 5' primer and a J-beta primer mix. Via MiXCR, TCRdb re-called the 5' RACE reads, giving one row per CDR3 protein. The repertoire holds 1.5 million or so distinct CDR3 sequences, roughly two fifths seen once, with just over 4% in the top ten. Material for sequencing was blood. The sequence was obtained from a woman aged 18-30 years in good health. The chain carries TRBV19 and TRBJ2-1; 9 positions match TRBD2. The DNA of the CDR3 is TGTGCCAGTAGTCGACTAGCGGTCGGCTCCTACAATGAGCAGTTCTTC. Amino acid sequence: CASSRLAVGSYNEQFF.